This T cell receptor beta chain was captured in a study of cytomegalovirus exposure and HLA in healthy donors. This clone was seen more than once but under ten times. Both 60 Vbeta primers and 13 Jbeta primers went into the PCR. The method was immunoSEQ multiplex PCR; TCRdb's version includes in-frame clones alone and lacks a portion of them. The sample includes 130,000 or so clones, roughly 77% of them seen just once. Sequencing input: PBMCs. The clonotype originates from a middle-aged man in good health and CMV-seronegative.

DNA for the CDR3: TGTGCCATCACCGAGCCCGGGACAGGGTATGAAGCTTTCTTT. It encodes CAITEPGTGYEAFF. The chain joins TRBV10-3 to TRBJ1-1; 9 positions agree with TRBD1. CDR3 length: 14 amino acids. Germline V gene data show CDR1 as ENHRY and CDR2 as SYGVKD. V shed 7 bases and J 7 bases; nucleotides not matched to a gene: 10.